This entry lists 20 T cell receptor beta chains sequenced from one sample in a study of T cell repertoires in cytomegalovirus infection. TCRdb recomputed calls from the reads with MiXCR, one row per CDR3 protein. Among roughly 500,000 distinct CDR3 sequences listed, roughly a third were seen once. Which antigens these TCRs recognize remains unknown. Sequencing used cultured PBMCs, obtained from culture after CMV antigen stimulation. The receptor source for this set is a human donor in good health (CMV status not recorded). Some clones in this sample may be carry-over from other donors' samples.

This clonotype was counted only a few times. The chain is built from TRBV7-3 and TRBJ2-3, with 11 bases aligning to TRBD2. V trimming: 6 bases; J trimming: 6 bases; junction bases outside the gene matches: 11. This CDR3 comprises 16 residues. Germline V gives CDR1 SGHTA, CDR2 FQGTGA. In nucleotides, the CDR3 is TGTGCCAGCAGTTCCGGGACTAGCGGACACTCCGATACGCAGTATTTT. Amino acids: CASSSGTSGHSDTQYF.

The chain combines TRBV4-3 with TRBJ2-5; either TRBD1 or TRBD2 may supply D (6 bases each). CDR3 size: 14 residues. The V gene's germline CDR1 is LGHNA and CDR2 YSLEER. The germline V and J ends were trimmed by 0 bases and 4 bases, with 9 bases remaining between them. This CDR3 is CASSQERGVETQYF. The CDR3 coding sequence is TGCGCCAGCAGCCAAGAAAGGGGGGTAGAGACCCAGTACTTC.

This clonotype was picked up a small number of times. V and J are TRBV11-3 and TRBJ2-7, with D unclear. Germline V gene lookup returns CDR1 SGHNT and CDR2 YENEEA. The CDR3 runs to 12 residues. The germline V and J ends were trimmed by 4 bases and 2 bases, with 6 bases remaining between them. The CDR3 bases are TGTGCCAGCAGCTATCGCCCCTACGAGCAGTACTTC. Its protein product is CASSYRPYEQYF.

This clonotype was observed a handful of times. J is TRBJ2-7 and V is TRBV6-1, with D tentatively TRBD1 (6 bases). The V gene lost 6 bases and the J gene lost 6 bases, with 12 bases spanning the gap. This CDR3 has 12 amino acids. Germline V gene sequence: CDR1 MNHNS, CDR2 SASEGT. CDR3 nucleotides: TGTGCCAGCAGCCACACAGGGAGCGAGCAGTACGTC. Amino acid sequence: CASSHTGSEQYV.

This clonotype has just a few counts. The V and J genes are TRBV20-1 and TRBJ2-7, with a weak D call TRBD2 (5 bases). Looked up from germline, CDR1 is DFQATT and CDR2 is SNEGSKA (reference sequence). This CDR3 region has 12 residues. V was cut by 2 bases and J by 4 bases, with 9 bases left in between. CDR3 nucleotide sequence: TGCAGTGCTAGAAGGACTGAATACGAGCAGTACTTC. Protein: CSARRTEYEQYF.

The chain couples TRBV10-3 to TRBJ2-7; TRBD2 matches 9 bases. V shed 6 bases and J 6 bases; nucleotides not matched to a gene: 12. The CDR3 extends over 15 amino acids. Germline values: CDR1 ENHRY, CDR2 SYGVKD. CDR3 amino acids: CAIRKFGTSKAEQYV. In DNA form, the CDR3 reads TGTGCCATCAGGAAATTTGGGACTAGCAAGGCCGAGCAGTACGTC.

This clonotype was counted at least ten times. The V call is TRBV7-6, the J call TRBJ2-1; D is undetermined. Germline V gene lookup returns CDR1 SGHVS and CDR2 FNYEAQ. There are 13 residues in the CDR3. Trimming pared 4 bases from V and 10 bases from J, leaving 14 bases between. The CDR3 bases are TGTGCCAGCAGCTCCGGCTTGTCGGAAGAGCAGTTCTTC. Residues: CASSSGLSEEQFF.

This chain uses TRBV20-1 with TRBJ2-7; D unresolved. V was pared by 6 bases and J by 0 bases, with 18 bases between. The CDR3 has 15 residues. CDR1 DFQATT and CDR2 SNEGSKA come from the germline V gene (reference sequence). CDR3 loop: CSAIRGNPLSYEQYV. The CDR3 coding sequence is TGCAGTGCGATCCGAGGTAACCCCCTCTCCTACGAGCAGTACGTC.

The sample holds a few counts of this clonotype. V usage is TRBV4-3 and J usage is TRBJ2-5, with 9 bases that match TRBD1. V lost 0 bases, J lost 5 bases, and 7 bases stayed unmatched. CDR3 length: 16 amino acids. Per germline, CDR1 LGHNA and CDR2 YSLEER. The CDR3 bases are TGCGCCAGCAGCCAAGAGGACAGGGGCGCGAGGGAGACCCAGTACTTC. As protein: CASSQEDRGARETQYF.

The chain is built from TRBV11-3 and TRBJ2-3; the match to TRBD1 covers 12 bases. Germline V gene data show CDR1 as SGHNT and CDR2 as YENEEA. V was clipped by 5 bases and J by 4 bases; unmatched bases: 4. The CDR3 sequence is 15 residues long. The CDR3 protein is CASSPGTGGADTQYF. As DNA, the CDR3 is TGTGCCAGCAGCCCCGGGACAGGGGGCGCAGATACGCAGTATTTT.

This clonotype was detected only a few times. The chain links TRBV30 to TRBJ1-6; possible D gene TRBD1, 6 bases. The CDR3 consists of 17 residues. CDR1 is GTSNPN, CDR2 SVGIG, per germline (reference sequence). Trimming stripped 4 bases from V and 7 bases from J, with 23 bases between. CDR3 nucleotides: TGTGCCTGGAACCTCTTCGACAGGAGACGGAAAAATTCACCCCTCCACTTT. Translating gives CAWNLFDRRRKNSPLHF.

The rearrangement links TRBV6-8 to TRBJ1-2; 8 bases agree with TRBD1. CDR1 MNHGY and CDR2 SAAAGT come from the germline V gene. V was pared by 0 bases and J by 8 bases, with 14 bases of the junction left unmatched. The CDR3 consists of 17 residues. CDR3 in DNA: TGTGCCAGCAGTTACTCTTTTTGGGGACAGGCTTGGAAGGGCTACACCTTC. Residues: CASSYSFWGQAWKGYTF.

The J gene is TRBJ2-1, the V gene TRBV27; 8 nucleotides agree with TRBD2. V lost 3 bases to trimming and J lost 5 bases; unmatched junction nucleotides: 6. The CDR3 loop spans 15 amino acids. Germline V lookup: CDR1 MNHEY, CDR2 SMNVEV (reference sequence). CDR3 sequence (DNA): TGTGCCAGCAGTTTGCTAGCGGGTATAGACAATGAGCAGTTCTTC. Translation gives CASSLLAGIDNEQFF.

For the CDR3, the DNA is TGTGCCAGCACCGCTACATCCGCGGGGCCCAGGCAGCCCCAGCATTTT. Translated, it gives CASTATSAGPRQPQHF. The V gene is TRBV6-1, the J gene TRBJ1-5; D possibly corresponds to TRBD1 (5 bases). The V gene's germline CDR1 is MNHNS and CDR2 SASEGT. Trimming shortened V by 7 bases and J by 7 bases, and 23 bases separated the two germline ends. This CDR3 has 16 amino acids.

The gene calls are TRBV4-1 and TRBJ2-3; D possibly corresponds to TRBD2 (6 bases). The CDR3 runs 16 residues. CDR1 and CDR2 from the germline V gene are MGHRA and YSYEKL. V lost 2 bases and J 3 bases, leaving 15 bases between the germline ends. CDR3 nucleotides: TGCGCCAGCAGCCAACCGACTAGTTATGTTACAGATACGCAGTATTTT. This translates into CASSQPTSYVTDTQYF.

This clonotype has a handful of counts. The CDR3 spells CSASTLAGAGSYEQYF. Here the CDR3 DNA reads TGCAGTGCTAGCACACTAGCGGGAGCTGGCTCCTACGAGCAGTACTTC. J is TRBJ2-7 and V is TRBV20-1; TRBD2 matches 11 bases. Germline trimming cut 3 bases from V and 0 bases from J; bases unmatched to any gene: 7. Per germline, CDR1 DFQATT and CDR2 SNEGSKA (reference sequence). There are 16 residues in the CDR3.

This clonotype was counted only a few times. This sequence joins TRBV6-6 and TRBJ1-5, with unresolved D. V shed 6 bases and J shed 6 bases, with 24 bases lying between them. The CDR3 loop spans 17 amino acids. The germline CDR1 and CDR2 sequences are MNHNY and SVGAGI (reference sequence). Here the CDR3 reads CASSLRLGGPTGQPQHF. CDR3 nucleotide sequence: TGTGCCAGCAGCCTTCGGCTCGGTGGACCGACCGGTCAGCCCCAGCATTTT.

This sequence joins TRBV12-3 or TRBV12-4 and TRBJ1-4; a possible D gene is TRBD1 (5 bases). With 4 bases removed from V and 10 bases from J, the gap between germline ends came to 19 bases. The CDR3 sequence is 15 residues long. The CDR3 nucleotides are TGTGCCAGCAGTTCGGGGCAACTAATGGAGGGAAAACTGTTTTTT. Translated, it gives CASSSGQLMEGKLFF.

The genes are TRBV7-2 and TRBJ2-7, with 8 bases fitting TRBD2. Germline CDR1 is SGHTA and CDR2 is FQGNSA. V lost 5 bases to trimming and J lost 7 bases; unmatched junction nucleotides: 10. The CDR3 has 14 amino acids. In nucleotides, the CDR3 is TGTGCCAGCAGCGCCACTAGCGGAAAGAGAGAGCAGTACGTC. Its protein product is CASSATSGKREQYV.

This chain joins TRBV7-2 and TRBJ2-1; D is undetermined. In germline, CDR1 is SGHTA, CDR2 FQGNSA. The CDR3 length is 14 residues. Between the trimmed V and J ends, which lost 1 base and 7 bases, there was a span of 11 bases. The CDR3 DNA reads TGTGCCAGCAGCTTAGTAGCAGCGATTAATGAGCAGTTCTTC. As protein: CASSLVAAINEQFF.